The 14 T cell receptor beta chains below all came from one sample that was sequenced in a study of molecular identifiers for immune sequencing clone quantification. TCRdb recomputed calls from the PCR reads with MiXCR, one row per CDR3 protein. The sample has 550,000 to 750,000 distinct CDR3 sequences, 15% to 20% seen once. The sequencing sample was made of naive CD8+ T cells from blood, with Jurkat cell RNA spiked in. Subset reported: FACS-sorted CD8+CD4-CCR7+CD45RA+ naive T cells. The receptors stem from a human donor in good health. Some libraries in this study had Jurkat cell RNA spiked in.

Remarks on this clonotype: This may be a read error, as it is one base from a much larger clone. J is TRBJ1-2 and V is TRBV27; D is unclear. This CDR3 is 15 amino acids long. Germline V gene sequence: CDR1 MNHEY, CDR2 SMNVEV (reference sequence). CDR3 residues: CASGLGQAPSYGYTF. CDR3 in DNA: TGTGCCAGCGGTTTAGGGCAGGCGCCTAGCTATGGCTACACCTTC.

This clonotype was found many times. V is TRBV7-2 and J is TRBJ2-7, with TRBD2 identical over 9 bases. The germline V gene has CDR1 SGHTA and CDR2 FQGNSA. V shed 1 base, J shed 3 bases, and the junction held 16 bases outside the gene matches. The CDR3 loop spans 19 amino acids. The CDR3 loop is CASSLESQLAGMIDYEQYF. Written as DNA, the CDR3 is TGTGCCAGCAGCTTAGAGTCCCAGCTAGCGGGAATGATAGACTACGAGCAGTACTTC.

The V and J genes are TRBV10-2 and TRBJ2-5; unclear D gene. The CDR3 runs 16 residues. V was cut by 3 bases and J by 5 bases, with 19 bases left in between. Germline V lookup: CDR1 WSHSY, CDR2 SAAADI. CDR3 sequence reads: CASSEVSWGYGETQYF. The CDR3 DNA sequence: TGCGCCAGCAGTGAAGTATCCTGGGGATATGGGGAGACCCAGTACTTC.

This clonotype was picked up many times. The genes are TRBV28 and TRBJ2-7; TRBD2 matches 13 bases. V lost 2 bases, J lost 2 bases, and 6 bases stayed unmatched. CDR1 MDHEN and CDR2 SYDVKM come from the germline V gene. The CDR3 loop spans 17 amino acids. The CDR3 spells CASSLGTSGIRPYEQYF. Written as DNA, the CDR3 is TGTGCCAGCAGTTTAGGGACTAGCGGGATTCGGCCCTACGAGCAGTACTTC. Drawing the rest from reference TRBV28 and TRBJ2-7, the complete variable domain is DVKVTQSSRYLVKRTGEKVFLECVQDMDHENMFWYRQDPGLGLRLIYFSYDVKMKEKGDIPEGYSVSREKKERFSLILESASTNQTSMYLCASSLGTSGIRPYEQYFGPGTRLTVT.

This clonotype was picked up many times. This chain joins TRBV30 and TRBJ2-2; D might be TRBD2 (7 bases). V shed 5 bases and J shed 1 base, with 11 bases lying between them. CDR1 and CDR2 (germline): GTSNPN, SVGIG (reference sequence). There are 14 residues in the CDR3. The DNA of the CDR3 is TGTGCCTGGGCGGGGGCCAGGAACACCGGGGAGCTGTTTTTT. It yields the protein CAWAGARNTGELFF.

The chain carries TRBV10-2 and TRBJ2-7, with 9 bases fitting TRBD2. Germline V gene data show CDR1 as WSHSY and CDR2 as SAAADI. V was pared by 8 bases and J by 6 bases, with 14 bases of the junction left unmatched. CDR3 length equals 15 residues. Here the CDR3 reads CASYPSGGTAGEQYF. CDR3 in DNA: TGCGCCAGCTATCCAAGCGGGGGGACCGCCGGCGAGCAGTACTTC.

This clonotype occurred many times. The rearrangement links TRBV27 to TRBJ2-7; D remains ambiguous. This CDR3 has 11 amino acids. The V and J ends lost 8 bases and 4 bases respectively, with 9 bases between them. Germline lookup yields CDR1 MNHEY and CDR2 SMNVEV (reference sequence). DNA of the CDR3: TGTGCCAGCCGACTCGGTTACGAGCAGTACTTC. It yields the protein CASRLGYEQYF.

This clonotype was counted ten times or more. V is TRBV9 and J is TRBJ2-7, with TRBD1 as a possible D gene (5 bases). The germline V gene encodes CDR1 SGDLS and CDR2 YYNGEE. Deletions cut 2 bases from V and 4 bases from J, with 13 bases between. The CDR3 spans 14 residues. This CDR3 is CASSVDSLMYEQYF. The CDR3 DNA reads TGTGCCAGCAGCGTCGACAGCCTAATGTACGAGCAGTACTTC.

In this sample, this clonotype turned up many times. The chain couples TRBV6-5 to TRBJ1-2; D is unclear. Trimming pared 7 bases from V and 8 bases from J, leaving 29 bases between. The CDR3 totals 17 residues. Germline CDR1 is MNHEY and CDR2 is SVGAGI. CDR3 sequence (DNA): TGTGCCAGCACCCACTTTACCGTCACCGGGATCGGCGGCGGCTACACCTTC. Amino acid sequence: CASTHFTVTGIGGGYTF.

Ten or more counts support this clonotype. This chain connects TRBV27 to TRBJ2-5, with TRBD2 as a possible D gene (5 bases). Deletions cut 3 bases from V and 0 bases from J, with 11 bases between. The germline gives CDR1 MNHEY, CDR2 SMNVEV (reference sequence). The CDR3 extends over 15 amino acids. CDR3 nucleotide sequence: TGTGCCAGCAGTTTTACCGGGGTCGACCAAGAGACCCAGTACTTC. Translated, it gives CASSFTGVDQETQYF.

This clonotype was seen many times. V and J are TRBV20-1 and TRBJ2-7, with D perhaps TRBD2 (7 bases). Trimming removed 1 base from V and 3 bases from J, with 16 bases in between. The V gene's germline CDR1 is DFQATT and CDR2 SNEGSKA (reference sequence). The CDR3 extends over 15 amino acids. The CDR3 DNA follows: TGCAGTGCTAGAGGGGCGGGGGCCCCCCTCTACGAGCAGTACTTC. Its protein is CSARGAGAPLYEQYF.

This clonotype was counted many times. J is TRBJ2-1 and V is TRBV20-1; D gene uncertain. The CDR3 runs to 14 residues. V lost 3 bases and J lost 7, with 16 bases in between. From germline, CDR1 is DFQATT and CDR2 SNEGSKA (reference sequence). The DNA of the CDR3 is TGCAGTGCTAGTGCCTCGGTCAAACCTAATGAGCAGTTCTTC. Amino acid sequence: CSASASVKPNEQFF.

Comments on this clonotype: This sequence may be a read error, since a much larger clone differs from it by one base. The J gene is TRBJ2-3, the V gene TRBV27, with a possible D match to TRBD2 (5 bases). Germline CDR1 MNHEY, CDR2 SMNVEV (reference sequence). The CDR3 is 12 amino acids. The CDR3 DNA follows: TGTGCCAACAGTGCTCTAGCTGATACGCAGTATTTT. Translation gives CANSALADTQYF.

For this clonotype: One end of the junction varies from germline; a read error may be responsible. The genes are TRBV13 and TRBJ2-7, with D tentatively TRBD1 (6 bases). CDR1 and CDR2 (germline): PRHDT, FYEKMQ (reference sequence). This CDR3 is built from 15 residues. The CDR3 bases are TGTACCAGCAGCGCCTTGGAGACAGGTGTCTACGAGCAGTACTTC. As protein: CTSSALETGVYEQYF.